This TCR beta chain was sequenced for a study of blood T cell repertoires in COVID-19. The wider study: The analysed material was cDNA or gDNA that came from T cells, B-cell-depleted T cells, or PBMCs.

V was trimmed by 1 base and J by 4 bases, leaving 8 bases between them. The CDR3 covers 14 residues. CDR1 SGHNT and CDR2 YENEEA come from the germline V gene. Authors' analysis steps: Reference gene primer amplification in the assay estimated nucleated cell counts. Sequencing was performed with immunoSEQ multiplex PCR; in TCRdb, only in-frame clones are kept and a portion is missing. V and J calls and clone size are copied from that table; D and trimming were computed from the DNA. The sample contains 35,000 or so clones, about nine tenths of which appear only once. Sequencing input: peripheral blood. The rearrangement uses TRBV11-3 and TRBJ2-1, with D possibly TRBD1 on 6 matching bases. This TCR came from a human donor in a cohort sampled during active COVID-19. This CDR3 reads CASSLGQEYNEQFF. The DNA of the CDR3 is TGTGCCAGCAGCTTAGGACAGGAGTACAATGAGCAGTTCTTC.